The 24 T cell receptor beta chains given below trace back to one sample, sequenced in a study of beta chain features in type 1 diabetes. Study-level findings and limits: For Type 1 diabetes patients, all four CD4+ subsets carried TCRB CDR3s that were moderately but significantly shorter.

Their target antigens are unknown. TCRB transcripts that were expressed got sequenced, as all of the isolated RNA had been reverse transcribed. Libraries were prepared by immunoSEQ multiplex PCR; TCRdb keeps only in-frame clonotypes and omits some of them. The sample yields 600,000 to 700,000 clones, 9.5% to 15% seen once. Sequences were obtained from naive CD4+ T cells from blood. These receptors all stem from a young man with type 1 diabetes.

This clone was observed a handful of times. This rearrangement joins TRBV2 to TRBJ2-5; perhaps TRBD1 as D (6 bases). This CDR3 region has 14 residues. The germline gives CDR1 SNHLY, CDR2 FYNNEI. The V end was cut by 11 bases, the J end by 3 bases, with 19 bases between. CDR3 DNA sequence: TGTGCCCGAGGGGGTACCGCCCTAAAAGAGACCCAGTACTTC. It codes for CARGGTALKETQYF.

This clone was detected a few times. V gene TRBV12-5 combines with J gene TRBJ1-2; perhaps TRBD1 as D (6 bases). The germline CDR1 and CDR2 sequences are LGHNT and FRNRAP. Trimming stripped 1 base from V and 2 bases from J, with 11 bases between. The CDR3 has 15 residues. The CDR3 bases are TGTGCTAGTGGTTTGGGGCCTCAGGGGAACTATGGCTACACCTTC. Amino acids: CASGLGPQGNYGYTF. The full variable domain, rest sourced from reference TRBV12-5 and TRBJ1-2, is DARVTQTPRHKVTEMGQEVTMRCQPILGHNTVFWYRQTMMQGLELLAYFRNRAPLDDSGMPKDRFSAEMPDATLATLKIQPSEPRDSAVYFCASGLGPQGNYGYTFGSGTRLTVV.

This clone was found a few times. The chain combines TRBV6-6 with TRBJ2-7; 7 nucleotides match TRBD2. The CDR3 totals 15 residues. The germline V gene encodes CDR1 MNHNY and CDR2 SVGAGI (reference sequence). Trimming took 8 bases from V and 4 from J; bases not matched to a gene: 14. The CDR3 region has the DNA TGTGCCAGCCGCTCTGGGAGGGGAGCTTTATACGAGCAGTACTTC. Residues: CASRSGRGALYEQYF.

This clone was counted between two and nine times. The CDR3 bases are TGTGCCAGCAGTCCCGGGACGGAGTATGGCTACACCTTC. This codes for CASSPGTEYGYTF. V gene TRBV6-5 combines with J gene TRBJ1-2, with a weak D call TRBD1 (5 bases). The CDR3 runs to 13 residues. The germline V and J ends were trimmed by 5 bases and 5 bases, with 12 bases remaining between them. Germline loops: CDR1 MNHEY, CDR2 SVGAGI.

This clone was counted a few times. The chain joins TRBV7-3 to TRBJ1-2; D is unresolved. V lost 1 base and J 4 bases, leaving 13 bases between the germline ends. This CDR3 is built from 15 residues. CDR1 is SGHTA and CDR2 is FQGTGA in the germline V gene. The CDR3 coding sequence is TGTGCCAGCAGCTTAATGGCAGACGCATTCTATGGCTACACCTTC. It translates to CASSLMADAFYGYTF. Complete variable domain (other parts from reference TRBV7-3 and TRBJ1-2): GAGVSQTPSNKVTEKGKYVELRCDPISGHTALYWYRQSLGQGPEFLIYFQGTGAADDSGLPNDRFFAVRPEGSVSTLKIQRTERGDSAVYLCASSLMADAFYGYTFGSGTRLTVV.

The rearrangement uses TRBV6-1 and TRBJ1-1; tentative D call: TRBD1 (6 bases). The CDR3 is made up of 13 amino acids. Looked up from germline, CDR1 is MNHNS and CDR2 is SASEGT. Trimming stripped 3 bases from V and 6 bases from J, with 11 bases between. The DNA of the CDR3 is TGTGCCAGCAGTGAGAGGACAGACGCTGAAGCTTTCTTT. Its protein product is CASSERTDAEAFF.

This sequence joins TRBV19 and TRBJ2-7; maybe TRBD1 (5 bases). The CDR3 runs 14 residues. From germline, CDR1 is LNHDA and CDR2 SQIVND (reference sequence). Trimming cost V 5 bases and J 2 bases, with 13 bases left between them. CDR3 nucleotides: TGTGCCAGTAGTTATGGCGACAGAACCTACGAGCAGTACTTC. It specifies CASSYGDRTYEQYF.

V gene TRBV10-3 combines with J gene TRBJ2-3; a weak D match, TRBD2 (7 bases). The germline V gene encodes CDR1 ENHRY and CDR2 SYGVKD. Trimming took off 11 bases at V and 0 bases at J, with 15 bases between the two ends. The CDR3 is made up of 14 amino acids. The chain's CDR3 is CAAQGGVSTDTQYF. CDR3 coding DNA: TGTGCCGCCCAAGGGGGGGTGAGCACAGATACGCAGTATTTT.

The chain recombines TRBV25-1 with TRBJ1-6, with 9 bases fitting TRBD1. The CDR3 runs to 15 residues. Trimming cost V 4 bases and J 6 bases; bases outside gene matches: 4. The V gene's germline CDR1 is MGHDK and CDR2 SYGVNS. The CDR3 DNA reads TGTGCCAGCAGTGTCCAGACAGGGGGTAATTCACCCCTCCACTTT. Encoded protein: CASSVQTGGNSPLHF.

This rearrangement joins TRBV19 to TRBJ2-1, with TRBD2 matching over 12 bases. CDR3 length equals 17 residues. Looked up from germline, CDR1 is LNHDA and CDR2 is SQIVND (reference sequence). V shed 5 bases, J shed 5 bases, and the junction held 10 bases outside the gene matches. CDR3 coding DNA: TGTGCCAGTAGTCCTCTGCCTAGCGGGGGGGCTGACAATGAGCAGTTCTTC. Translating it yields CASSPLPSGGADNEQFF.

This chain joins TRBV19 and TRBJ2-2; 7 bases are a match to TRBD1. Germline lookup yields CDR1 LNHDA and CDR2 SQIVND (reference sequence). The V segment lost 4 bases and the J segment 6 bases; nucleotides outside the gene matches: 5. The CDR3 sequence is 14 residues long. The CDR3 DNA reads TGTGCCAGTAGTACTACAGGGGCCGCCGGGGAGCTGTTTTTT. As protein: CASSTTGAAGELFF. The whole variable domain, remainder taken from reference TRBV19 and TRBJ2-2, is DGGITQSPKYLFRKEGQNVTLSCEQNLNHDAMYWYRQDPGQGLRLIYYSQIVNDFQKGDIAEGYSVSREKKESFPLTVTSAQKNPTAFYLCASSTTGAAGELFFGEGSRLTVL.

This clone was counted between two and nine times. The J gene is TRBJ2-3, the V gene TRBV7-9; 9 nucleotides align to TRBD2. Trimming at V came to 3 bases and at J to 3 bases, leaving 4 bases not matched to a gene. This CDR3 contains 15 residues. Germline values: CDR1 SEHNR, CDR2 FQNEAQ (reference sequence). In nucleotides, the CDR3 is TGTGCCAGCAGCTTCAGACTAGCGGAAACAGATACGCAGTATTTT. It is translated as CASSFRLAETDTQYF.

This clone was counted a few times. The sample holds other DNA sequences that translate to the same CDR3. Here the CDR3 DNA reads TGTGCCAGCAGCCACAGCGAGACCCAGTACTTC. Its protein is CASSHSETQYF. V is TRBV7-8 and J is TRBJ2-5; D not certain. This CDR3 comprises 11 residues. V lost 5 bases and J lost 5, with 6 bases in between. In germline, CDR1 is SGHVS, CDR2 FQNEAQ.

This clone was observed a handful of times. This chain's CDR3 is CASSLASGGIPSTDTQYF. In DNA form, the CDR3 reads TGTGCCAGCAGCTTAGCAAGCGGGGGGATACCTAGCACAGATACGCAGTATTTT. The chain employs TRBV7-2 and TRBJ2-3; 9 positions agree with TRBD2. This CDR3 comprises 18 residues. Unmatched junction bases numbered 7, after V lost 0 bases and J lost 0 bases. The germline V gene encodes CDR1 SGHTA and CDR2 FQGNSA.

V and J are TRBV18 and TRBJ2-7, with 11 positions matching TRBD1. Germline CDR1 is KGHSH and CDR2 is LQKENI. The V segment lost 3 bases and the J segment 5 bases; nucleotides outside the gene matches: 6. There are 15 residues in the CDR3. The CDR3 nucleotides read TGTGCCAGCTCACCCGGACAGGGGGCATCCCACGAGCAGTACTTC. Translated: CASSPGQGASHEQYF.

The chain combines TRBV7-9 with TRBJ1-1; TRBD1 is a possible D gene (5 bases). With 0 bases removed from V and 1 base from J, the gap between germline ends came to 9 bases. The V gene's germline CDR1 is SEHNR and CDR2 FQNEAQ (reference sequence). This CDR3 has 15 residues. The CDR3 nucleotides read TGTGCCAGCAGCTTAGCGTCAGGGACGAACACTGAAGCTTTCTTT. Translated: CASSLASGTNTEAFF.

There are a few counts of this clone. The CDR3 DNA sequence: TGTGCCAGCAGCTTAGAATCAGATTCCTATGGCTACACCTTC. Its translation: CASSLESDSYGYTF. The V call is TRBV7-9, the J call TRBJ1-2; no definite D call. Germline-derived CDR1 and CDR2 are SEHNR and FQNEAQ (reference sequence). Trimming pared 1 base from V and 4 bases from J, leaving 10 bases between. This CDR3 comprises 14 residues.

This clone was observed a handful of times. The chain has TRBV5-1 and TRBJ2-2, with a possible D match to TRBD2 (6 bases). Germline V CDR1 and CDR2: SGHRS, YFSETQ. Trimming left V 4 bases short and J 1 base short, with 14 bases between. The CDR3 has 16 residues. In DNA, the CDR3 is TGCGCCAGCAGCGAAGGGAGGCCTCTGAACACCGGGGAGCTGTTTTTT. It is translated as CASSEGRPLNTGELFF.

This chain connects TRBV7-8 to TRBJ2-5, with TRBD1 matching over 10 bases. Germline loops: CDR1 SGHVS, CDR2 FQNEAQ. Trimming removed 5 bases from V and 6 bases from J; junction bases left unmatched: 12. The CDR3 has 16 amino acids. CDR3 bases: TGTGCCAGCAGCGACACTAAACGGGACAGGGGAAAGACCCAGTACTTC. Its translation is CASSDTKRDRGKTQYF.

This clone showed up just a few times. This rearrangement joins TRBV5-1 to TRBJ1-3, with D possibly TRBD1 on 5 matching bases. Germline V lookup: CDR1 SGHRS, CDR2 YFSETQ. With 0 bases removed from V and 0 bases from J, the gap between germline ends came to 7 bases. The CDR3 is 15 amino acids. CDR3 DNA: TGCGCCAGCAGCTTGGACAGGATCTCTGGAAACACCATATATTTT. The encoded protein is CASSLDRISGNTIYF.

The sample holds a few counts of this clone. A junction boundary mismatches the germline segment, possibly from a read error. The CDR3: CAWSSGRRQNF. Here the CDR3 DNA reads TGTGCCTGGAGTTCCGGCAGGCGCCAAAACTTT. V usage is TRBV30 and J usage is TRBJ1-6; D is uncertain. This CDR3 is built from 11 residues. Per the germline V gene, CDR1 is GTSNPN and CDR2 is SVGIG (reference sequence).

The V call is TRBV29-1, the J call TRBJ1-3, with D tentatively TRBD1 (6 bases). The CDR3 is 15 amino acids. CDR1 and CDR2 (germline): SQVTM, ANQGSEA. V shed 4 bases and J shed 0 bases, with 13 bases lying between them. For the CDR3, the DNA is TGCAGCGTTGGCTTTGACAGGAGCTCTGGAAACACCATATATTTT. This sequence encodes CSVGFDRSSGNTIYF.

This clone showed up just a few times. The rearrangement joins TRBV4-3 to TRBJ2-6; D gene ambiguous. Germline V gene sequence: CDR1 LGHNA, CDR2 YSLEER. This CDR3 contains 20 residues. V shed 0 bases and J shed 0 bases, with 18 bases lying between them. The CDR3 loop is CASSQDLWQERPSGANVLTF. CDR3 DNA sequence: TGCGCCAGCAGCCAAGATCTTTGGCAGGAAAGACCCTCTGGGGCCAACGTCCTGACTTTC.

The CDR3 reads CASSYQGKETQYF. The CDR3 DNA sequence: TGTGCCAGCAGCTATCAGGGGAAAGAGACCCAGTACTTC. The chain couples TRBV7-9 to TRBJ2-5, with D perhaps TRBD1 (6 bases). CDR1 is SEHNR, CDR2 FQNEAQ, per germline (reference sequence). The CDR3 runs to 13 residues. The V end lost 4 bases, the J end lost 3 bases, and 9 bases lay between the germline ends.